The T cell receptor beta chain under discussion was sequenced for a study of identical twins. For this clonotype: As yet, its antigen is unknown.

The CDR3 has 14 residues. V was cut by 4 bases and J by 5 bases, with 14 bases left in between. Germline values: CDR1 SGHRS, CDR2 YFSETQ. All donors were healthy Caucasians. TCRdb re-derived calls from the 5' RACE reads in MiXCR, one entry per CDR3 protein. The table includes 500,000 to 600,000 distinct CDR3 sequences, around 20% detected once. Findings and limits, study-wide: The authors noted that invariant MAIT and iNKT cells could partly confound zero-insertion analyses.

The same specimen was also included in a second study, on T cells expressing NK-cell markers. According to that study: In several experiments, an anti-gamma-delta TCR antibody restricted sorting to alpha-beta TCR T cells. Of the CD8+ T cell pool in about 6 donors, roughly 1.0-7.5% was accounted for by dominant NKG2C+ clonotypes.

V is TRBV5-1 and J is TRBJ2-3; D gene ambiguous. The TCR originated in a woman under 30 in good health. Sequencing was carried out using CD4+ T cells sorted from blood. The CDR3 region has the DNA TGCGCCAGCAGCCCGGTCGCCGTGGGAGATACGCAGTATTTT. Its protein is CASSPVAVGDTQYF.